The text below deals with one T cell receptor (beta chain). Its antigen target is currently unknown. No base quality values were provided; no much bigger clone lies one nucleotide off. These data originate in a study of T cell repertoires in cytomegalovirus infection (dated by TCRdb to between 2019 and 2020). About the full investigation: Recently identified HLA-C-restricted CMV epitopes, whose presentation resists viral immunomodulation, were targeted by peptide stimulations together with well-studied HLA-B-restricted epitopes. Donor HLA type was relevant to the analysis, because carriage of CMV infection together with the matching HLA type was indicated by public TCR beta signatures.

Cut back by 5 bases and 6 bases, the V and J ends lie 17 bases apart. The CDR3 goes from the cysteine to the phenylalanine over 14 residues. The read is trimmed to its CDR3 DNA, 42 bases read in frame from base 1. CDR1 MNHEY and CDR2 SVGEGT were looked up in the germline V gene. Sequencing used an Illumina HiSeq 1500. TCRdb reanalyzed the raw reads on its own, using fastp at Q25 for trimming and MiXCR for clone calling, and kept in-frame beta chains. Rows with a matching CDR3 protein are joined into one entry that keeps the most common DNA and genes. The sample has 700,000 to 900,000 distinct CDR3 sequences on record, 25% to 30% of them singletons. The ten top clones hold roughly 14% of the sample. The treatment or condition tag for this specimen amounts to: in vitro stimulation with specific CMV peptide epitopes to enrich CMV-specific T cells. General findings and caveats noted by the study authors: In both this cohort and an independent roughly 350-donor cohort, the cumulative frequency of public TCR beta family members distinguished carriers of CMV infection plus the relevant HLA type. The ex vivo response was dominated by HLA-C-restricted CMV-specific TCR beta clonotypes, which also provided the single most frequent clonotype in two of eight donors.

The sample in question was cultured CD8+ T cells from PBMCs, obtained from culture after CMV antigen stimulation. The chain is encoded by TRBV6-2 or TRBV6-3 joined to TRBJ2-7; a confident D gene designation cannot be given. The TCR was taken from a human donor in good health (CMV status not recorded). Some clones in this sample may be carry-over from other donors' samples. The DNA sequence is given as TGTGCCAGCAGTCCGCCACGGCCGGTCGGCGAGCAGTACTTC. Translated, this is CASSPPRPVGEQYF.